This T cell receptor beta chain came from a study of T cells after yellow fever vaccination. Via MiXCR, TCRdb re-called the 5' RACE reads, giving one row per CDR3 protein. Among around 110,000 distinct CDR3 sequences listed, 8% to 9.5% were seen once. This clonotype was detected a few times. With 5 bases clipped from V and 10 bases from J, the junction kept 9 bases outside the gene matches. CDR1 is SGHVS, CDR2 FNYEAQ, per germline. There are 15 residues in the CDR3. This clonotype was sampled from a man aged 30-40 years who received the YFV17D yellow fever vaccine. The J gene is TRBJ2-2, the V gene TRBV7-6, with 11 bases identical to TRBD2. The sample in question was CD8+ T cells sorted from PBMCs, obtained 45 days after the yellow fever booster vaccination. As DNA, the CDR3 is TGTGCCAGCAGCCCGGGGACTAGCGGAGTTGCGGAGCTGTTTTTT. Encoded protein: CASSPGTSGVAELFF.